A single sample is the source of the 23 T cell receptor beta chains below, sequenced in a study of cytomegalovirus exposure and HLA in healthy donors. Assay used: immunoSEQ multiplex PCR; TCRdb lists only in-frame clones, some missing. The sample contains 100,000 to 150,000 clones, about 91% of which appear only once. Sequencing input: PBMCs. The receptor source for this set is a man younger than 30 in good health and CMV-seronegative.

This clone occurred once. The J gene is TRBJ1-1, the V gene TRBV14; D unresolved. Trimming pared 1 base from V and 2 bases from J, leaving 5 bases between. The CDR3 is made up of 13 amino acids. Germline CDR1 and CDR2: SGHDN and FVKESK. The CDR3 bases are TGTGCCAGCAGCCAAGGGCAAAACACTGAAGCTTTCTTT. Translation gives CASSQGQNTEAFF.

This rearrangement joins TRBV5-1 to TRBJ2-1; 12 bases line up with TRBD1. J gave up 7 bases and V 3 bases, and 8 bases lay outside the gene matches. Germline CDR1 reads SGHRS; CDR2 reads YFSETQ. This CDR3 comprises 16 residues. The chain's CDR3 is CASSSQGQGASNEQFF. CDR3 DNA sequence: TGCGCCAGCAGCTCACAGGGACAGGGGGCGTCGAATGAGCAGTTCTTC.

The J gene is TRBJ2-7, the V gene TRBV5-6; 8 bases are a match to TRBD2. Germline assignment: CDR1 SGHDT and CDR2 YYEEEE. This CDR3 comprises 16 residues. V lost 0 bases to trimming and J lost 3 bases; unmatched junction nucleotides: 8. The CDR3 region has the DNA TGTGCCAGCAGCTTGGAAGAGCATAGCGGGGTCTACGAGCAGTACTTC. As protein: CASSLEEHSGVYEQYF.

The chain links TRBV9 to TRBJ1-2; TRBD1 aligns across 7 bases. After removal of 2 bases from V and 7 bases from J, the junction contained 5 bases not matched to a gene. The CDR3 totals 13 residues. From germline, CDR1 is SGDLS and CDR2 YYNGEE. CDR3: CASSVGQRAGYTF. In DNA, the CDR3 is TGTGCCAGCAGCGTGGGACAGAGGGCTGGCTACACCTTC.

The chain combines TRBV7-9 with TRBJ2-2; D is ambiguous. Trimming removed 5 bases from V and 0 bases from J, with 10 bases in between. This CDR3 region has 15 residues. Germline V lookup: CDR1 SEHNR, CDR2 FQNEAQ (reference sequence). CDR3 nucleotide sequence: TGTGCCAGCAGCAAACACGATGCGAACACCGGGGAGCTGTTTTTT. It yields the protein CASSKHDANTGELFF. The entire variable domain, with the rest obtained from reference TRBV7-9 and TRBJ2-2, is as follows: DTGVSQNPRHKITKRGQNVTFRCDPISEHNRLYWYRQTLGQGPEFLTYFQNEAQLEKSRLLSDRFSAERPKGSFSTLEIQRTEQGDSAMYLCASSKHDANTGELFFGEGSRLTVL.

The chain couples TRBV5-1 to TRBJ2-3; D gene ambiguous. V lost 0 bases to trimming and J lost 1 base, with 6 bases between them. This CDR3 comprises 14 residues. Per germline, CDR1 SGHRS and CDR2 YFSETQ. This CDR3 is CASSLVQGTDTQYF. CDR3 bases: TGCGCCAGCAGCTTGGTCCAGGGCACAGATACGCAGTATTTT.

The gene calls are TRBV6-1 and TRBJ2-7; a possible D gene is TRBD1 (6 bases). CDR1 MNHNS and CDR2 SASEGT come from the germline V gene. Trimming cost V 2 bases and J 6 bases, with 14 bases left between them. CDR3 size: 14 residues. The CDR3 protein is CASSESGVFSEQYF. The CDR3 coding sequence is TGTGCCAGCAGTGAATCAGGGGTATTCTCCGAGCAGTACTTC.

V and J are TRBV27 and TRBJ2-2; TRBD2 matches at 7 bases. Germline V lookup: CDR1 MNHEY, CDR2 SMNVEV (reference sequence). The CDR3 sequence is 14 residues long. V dropped 4 bases and J dropped 7; count of bases not matched to a gene: 6. CDR3 nucleotides: TGTGCCAGCAGTTGGGGCGGCGGGGGCGGGGAGCTGTTTTTT. This gives the protein CASSWGGGGGELFF.

The chain recombines TRBV11-3 with TRBJ1-1; D is unclear. Germline CDR1 is SGHNT and CDR2 is YENEEA. The CDR3 is 14 amino acids. V was shortened by 8 bases and J by 0 bases, with 13 bases between the two germline ends. Here the CDR3 DNA reads TGTGCCAGCGGGGAGGGAGGGTTGAACACTGAAGCTTTCTTT. Protein product: CASGEGGLNTEAFF.

This sequence joins TRBV7-2 and TRBJ2-3, with TRBD2 matching over 9 bases. Germline lookup yields CDR1 SGHTA and CDR2 FQGNSA. CDR3 length equals 15 residues. V was clipped by 4 bases and J by 1 base; unmatched bases: 3. As DNA, the CDR3 is TGTGCCAGCAGCTGGGGCGGGGGGGGCACAGATACGCAGTATTTT. It encodes CASSWGGGGTDTQYF.

This rearrangement joins TRBV27 to TRBJ2-3; D uncertain. V lost 4 bases to trimming and J lost 2 bases, with 4 bases between them. The germline V gene has CDR1 MNHEY and CDR2 SMNVEV (reference sequence). The CDR3 is 12 residues long. CDR3 protein: CASSSHTDTQYF. In nucleotides, the CDR3 is TGTGCCAGCAGTTCCCACACAGATACGCAGTATTTT.

The J gene is TRBJ2-7, the V gene TRBV4-1; D possibly corresponds to TRBD2 (5 bases). The V and J ends lost 1 base and 2 bases respectively, with 12 bases between them. The CDR3 is 15 amino acids. Germline CDR1 and CDR2: MGHRA and YSYEKL. CDR3: CASSQAPDGTYEQYF. CDR3 in DNA: TGCGCCAGCAGCCAAGCCCCGGACGGGACCTACGAGCAGTACTTC.

V gene TRBV5-4 combines with J gene TRBJ1-1, with D perhaps TRBD1 (6 bases). Germline CDR1 is SGHNT and CDR2 is YYREEE (reference sequence). Trimming took 4 bases from V and 2 from J, leaving 12 bases between them. The CDR3 is 14 residues long. The CDR3 nucleotides read TGTGCCAGCAGCGACGGACAGTTTAACACTGAAGCTTTCTTT. Translated, it gives CASSDGQFNTEAFF. Looking up the rest from reference TRBV5-4 and TRBJ1-1 gives the full variable domain: ETGVTQSPTHLIKTRGQQVTLRCSSQSGHNTVSWYQQALGQGPQFIFQYYREEENGRGNFPPRFSGLQFPNYSSELNVNALELDDSALYLCASSDGQFNTEAFFGQGTRLTVV.

This clone was recorded a few times. The chain is built from TRBV5-1 and TRBJ2-7, with 8 bases aligning to TRBD2. With 5 bases clipped from V and 2 bases from J, the junction kept 6 bases outside the gene matches. The length of the CDR3 is 14 residues. Germline assignment: CDR1 SGHRS and CDR2 YFSETQ. CDR3 region: CASSQPTSAYEQYF. CDR3 nucleotide sequence: TGCGCCAGCAGTCAGCCGACTAGCGCCTACGAGCAGTACTTC.

This clone was seen a handful of times. The J gene is TRBJ2-7, the V gene TRBV4-3, with TRBD2 matching over 8 bases. This CDR3 region has 14 residues. Germline CDR1 is LGHNA and CDR2 is YSLEER. The ends lost 5 bases at V and 9 bases at J; junction bases unmatched: 12. The CDR3 reads CASSSQTSVAPQYF. The CDR3 nucleotides read TGCGCCAGCAGCTCGCAGACTAGCGTGGCTCCGCAGTACTTC.

The gene calls are TRBV19 and TRBJ1-4; perhaps TRBD1 as D (5 bases). CDR3 length: 14 residues. Germline assignment: CDR1 LNHDA and CDR2 SQIVND (reference sequence). The V end was cut by 6 bases, the J end by 4 bases, with 12 bases between. This CDR3 is CASRWGIDNEKLFF. The CDR3 nucleotides are TGTGCCAGTAGGTGGGGCATCGATAATGAAAAACTGTTTTTT.

The chain combines TRBV6-1 with TRBJ1-3, with D possibly matching TRBD1 (6 bases). The CDR3 length is 14 residues. The germline gives CDR1 MNHNS, CDR2 SASEGT. Between the trimmed V and J ends, which lost 3 bases and 4 bases, there was a span of 10 bases. CDR3 bases: TGTGCCAGCAGTGATCGGACAGAAGGAAACACCATATATTTT. It codes for CASSDRTEGNTIYF.

This clone was observed a few times. The chain has TRBV7-2 and TRBJ1-3; TRBD1 aligns across 8 bases. Germline V gene sequence: CDR1 SGHTA, CDR2 FQGNSA. The junction had 5 bases not matched to a gene; V was cut back by 5 bases and J by 2 bases. This CDR3 spans 15 amino acids. The CDR3 nucleotides read TGTGCCAGCAGCAGAACAGGGGGAGCTGGAAACACCATATATTTT. It specifies CASSRTGGAGNTIYF.

The chain carries TRBV11-2 and TRBJ2-7, with TRBD1 matching 10 bases. The CDR3 is 16 amino acids. Germline V lookup: CDR1 SGHAT, CDR2 FQNNGV. With 1 base clipped from V and 4 bases from J, the junction kept 7 bases outside the gene matches. The CDR3 region has the DNA TGTGCCAGCAGCTTAGCCTGGACAGGGGGGAAATACGAGCAGTACTTC. Translation: CASSLAWTGGKYEQYF.

The chain combines TRBV9 with TRBJ2-7, with 8 bases that match TRBD1. The CDR3 has 15 amino acids. Per the germline V gene, CDR1 is SGDLS and CDR2 is YYNGEE. V shed 0 bases and J 2 bases; nucleotides not matched to a gene: 4. The CDR3 region has the DNA TGTGCCAGCAGCGTAGGGCAGGGGGCCCCCTACGAGCAGTACTTC. It yields the protein CASSVGQGAPYEQYF.

Here the CDR3 reads CASSDYRVNTEAFF. The CDR3 nucleotides are TGCGCCAGCAGTGATTACAGGGTGAACACTGAAGCTTTCTTT. The chain carries TRBV10-2 and TRBJ1-1; possibly TRBD1 for D (6 bases). The CDR3 loop spans 14 amino acids. Germline V gene sequence: CDR1 WSHSY, CDR2 SAAADI. The germline V and J ends were trimmed by 3 bases and 0 bases, with 8 bases remaining between them.

The genes are TRBV28 and TRBJ2-7; TRBD2 is a possible D gene (6 bases). Germline V lookup: CDR1 MDHEN, CDR2 SYDVKM. V was trimmed by 2 bases and J by 4 bases, leaving 18 bases between them. This CDR3 contains 16 residues. CDR3 region: CASSLVSREYAYEQYF. Here the CDR3 DNA reads TGTGCCAGCAGTTTAGTCTCCCGGGAGTACGCATACGAGCAGTACTTC.

This chain links TRBV5-1 with TRBJ2-3, with 10 bases aligning to TRBD2. CDR3 length: 15 residues. After removal of 5 bases from V and 2 bases from J, the junction contained 5 bases not matched to a gene. Per the germline V gene, CDR1 is SGHRS and CDR2 is YFSETQ. The CDR3 reads CASRTAGGPTDTQYF. The CDR3 DNA reads as TGCGCCAGCAGGACAGCGGGAGGGCCCACAGATACGCAGTATTTT.